This T cell receptor (beta chain) was found in a study of blood T cell repertoires in COVID-19. Germline CDR1 SGHDT, CDR2 YYEEEE. This CDR3 has 16 residues. V dropped 2 bases and J dropped 4; count of bases not matched to a gene: 6. Sequencing used immunoSEQ multiplex PCR; TCRdb keeps in-frame clones, though not all of them. The sample has tens of thousands of clones, roughly 87% seen once. This chain joins TRBV5-6 and TRBJ1-2, with 12 bases matching TRBD1. The receptor's source is a human donor in a cohort sampled during active COVID-19. The donor label of this sample is uncertain. Sequencing was done on a sample of peripheral blood. The CDR3 coding sequence is TGTGCCAGCAGCTTACGGGACAGGGGGCGCGGCTATGGCTACACCTTC. This codes for CASSLRDRGRGYGYTF.